A selection of T cell receptor beta chains follows, all from one sample in a study of CD8+ T cells in alopecia areata. Method: immunoSEQ multiplex PCR; TCRdb's copy keeps in-frame clones and lacks some. The data contain 110,000 or so clones, less than 70% of them singletons. Sequencing used CD4+ T cells sorted from blood, obtained at week 24, from a patient treated with tofacitinib. Every receptor here comes from a human donor with alopecia areata. Each CDR3 is given with its conserved first and last residue. A D gene is named only where the DNA matches it firmly. Size is stated for part of the rows, as once, few or many counts, or as a class when the clone is expanded.

CAWSSGGLTGELFF	TGTGCCTGGAGTAGCGGGGGACTCACCGGGGAGCTGTTTTTT	TRBD2	TRBV30	TRBJ2-2	few
CASSGRDQETQYF	TGTGCCAGCAGCGGCCGGGACCAAGAGACCCAGTACTTC	NA	TRBV9	TRBJ2-5	NA
CASSQDAGSEQFF	TGTGCCAGCAGCCAAGACGCCGGGAGTGAGCAGTTCTTC	NA	TRBV4-2	TRBJ2-1	NA
CASRGDSSYNEQFF	TGTGCCAGCAGGGGGGACAGCTCCTACAATGAGCAGTTCTTC	TRBD1	TRBV2	TRBJ2-1	NA
CASSPPASTYEQYF	TGTGCCAGCAGCCCTCCGGCCAGCACTTACGAGCAGTACTTC	NA	TRBV11-2	TRBJ2-7	once
CASSVAPGEETQYF	TGTGCCAGCAGCGTAGCTCCCGGGGAAGAGACCCAGTACTTC	NA	TRBV9	TRBJ2-5	NA
CASSFGTGEETQYF	TGCGCCAGCAGCTTTGGGACAGGGGAAGAGACCCAGTACTTC	TRBD1	TRBV5-1	TRBJ2-5	NA
CASSRSNNEKLFF	TGTGCCAGCAGCCGCAGTAACAATGAAAAACTGTTTTTT	NA	TRBV14	TRBJ1-4	NA
CAWRVGGRNEQFF	TGTGCCTGGAGAGTTGGGGGCCGCAATGAGCAGTTCTTC	NA	TRBV30	TRBJ2-1	NA
CASSPRSQGHNEQFF	TGTGCCAGCTCACCCCGATCACAGGGCCACAATGAGCAGTTCTTC	NA	TRBV18	TRBJ2-1	NA
CASSPGTDGYTF	TGTGCCAGCTCACCGGGGACGGATGGCTACACCTTC	NA	TRBV18	TRBJ1-2	NA
CASRSSGGTKNIQYF	TGTGCCAGCAGATCTAGCGGGGGGACCAAAAACATTCAGTACTTC	TRBD2	TRBV6-5	TRBJ2-4	NA
CASSQKPGQGRDEQFF	TGCGCCAGCAGCCAAAAACCGGGACAGGGGAGGGATGAGCAGTTCTTC	TRBD1	TRBV4-3	TRBJ2-1	NA